The source of this TCR beta chain is a study of early T cells in non-severe SARS-CoV-2 infection. Study as a whole: Chains from this unsorted whole-blood bulk RNA could not be paired.

This CDR3 is built from 15 residues. V lost 6 bases, J lost 6 bases, and 18 bases lay in between. CDR1 MNHEY and CDR2 SMNVEV come from the germline V gene (reference sequence). TCRdb redid the calling of the 5' RACE reads with MiXCR, one entry per CDR3 protein. The sample holds approximately 65,000 distinct CDR3 sequences, 10% to 15% seen once. Sequencing input: whole blood. The sequence was obtained from an adult who was a healthcare worker with PCR-confirmed SARS-CoV-2 infection or an uninfected control (not recorded which). The chain carries TRBV27 and TRBJ1-5; TRBD1 is a possible D gene (6 bases). DNA of the CDR3: TGTGCCAGCAGCCTCACAGGGTACGGTGGTCAGCCCCAGCATTTT. This encodes CASSLTGYGGQPQHF.